This is a list of T cell receptor beta chains from one sample in a study of Graves' ophthalmopathy and Graves' hyperthyroidism. TCRdb analysed the multiplex PCR reads with MiXCR anew, one entry per CDR3 protein. The table records some 410,000 distinct CDR3 sequences, 21% of them present only once. The sequenced sample was peripheral blood. These receptors were taken from a young woman with stable Graves' hyperthyroidism. The CDR3 runs from the conserved cysteine through the conserved F or W. Each record gives: D gene, clone size, V gene, J gene, CDR3 DNA, CDR3 protein. A D gene is named only where the DNA matches it firmly. Size is stated for part of the rows, as once, few or many counts, or as a class when the clone is expanded.

D gene: TRBD1
clone size: .
V gene: TRBV28
J gene: TRBJ2-7
CDR3 DNA: TGTGCCAGCAGGGGATCCACCGGGACAGGGTATTACGAGCAGTACTTC
CDR3 protein: CASRGSTGTGYYEQYF

D gene: .
clone size: many
V gene: TRBV6-1
J gene: TRBJ1-2
CDR3 DNA: TGTGCCAGCAGTCCCGGGAGCCCGATCTATGGCTACACCTTC
CDR3 protein: CASSPGSPIYGYTF

D gene: .
clone size: .
V gene: TRBV12-3/TRBV12-4
J gene: TRBJ2-7
CDR3 DNA: TGTGCCAGTCGGGGTACTGGCTACGAGCAGTACTTC
CDR3 protein: CASRGTGYEQYF

D gene: .
clone size: few
V gene: TRBV18
J gene: TRBJ2-7
CDR3 DNA: TGTGCCAGCTCATCCAGGACTCTCAAAGTCTACGAGCAGTACTTC
CDR3 protein: CASSSRTLKVYEQYF

D gene: TRBD1
clone size: many
V gene: TRBV25-1
J gene: TRBJ1-2
CDR3 DNA: TGTGCCAGCAGTGAATACGACCCCATGACAGGGTCCTATGGCTACACCTTC
CDR3 protein: CASSEYDPMTGSYGYTF

D gene: .
clone size: many
V gene: TRBV11-2
J gene: TRBJ1-5
CDR3 DNA: TGTGCCAGCAGCTTAGATCCAGTAGGGAATCAGCCCCAGCATTTT
CDR3 protein: CASSLDPVGNQPQHF

D gene: .
clone size: many
V gene: TRBV7-8
J gene: TRBJ1-1
CDR3 DNA: TGTGCCAGCAGCTCGGCGGGAGAAACGAACACTGAAGCTTTCTTT
CDR3 protein: CASSSAGETNTEAFF

D gene: .
clone size: many
V gene: TRBV11-3
J gene: TRBJ2-7
CDR3 DNA: TGTGCCAGCAGCTTAGTTGCGTCTCTCTCCTACGAGCAGTACTTC
CDR3 protein: CASSLVASLSYEQYF

D gene: TRBD1
clone size: many
V gene: TRBV12-3/TRBV12-4
J gene: TRBJ2-7
CDR3 DNA: TGTGCCAGCAGCCGCGGACAGGGTGGGGGATACGAGCAGTACTTC
CDR3 protein: CASSRGQGGGYEQYF

D gene: .
clone size: many
V gene: TRBV20-1
J gene: TRBJ1-6
CDR3 DNA: TGCAGTGCTAGCGCGACCCTGGCCTGGGGGGGCCGTAATTCACCCCTCCACTTT
CDR3 protein: CSASATLAWGGRNSPLHF